Following are 24 T cell receptor beta chains from one sample sequenced in a study of PD-1 blockade in classical Hodgkin lymphoma. Time point of the sample: newly diagnosed, previously untreated cHL patient sample. Sequencing used immunoSEQ multiplex PCR; TCRdb keeps in-frame clones, though not all of them. The sample yields approximately 70,000 clones, over 90% seen once. The sequencing sample was made of peripheral blood mononuclear cells (PBMCs). The receptor set was obtained from a human donor with classical Hodgkin lymphoma.

V usage is TRBV4-1 and J usage is TRBJ2-3; 8 bases line up with TRBD2. Germline V gene data show CDR1 as MGHRA and CDR2 as YSYEKL. The CDR3 has 16 residues. V shed 4 bases, J shed 2 bases, and the junction held 8 bases outside the gene matches. CDR3 sequence (DNA): TGCGCCAGCAGCCGGGAGAGCGGGGGCAACACAGATACGCAGTATTTT. Its protein product is CASSRESGGNTDTQYF.

The V gene is TRBV10-1, the J gene TRBJ2-1, with unresolved D. Looked up from germline, CDR1 is WNHNN and CDR2 is SYGVQD (reference sequence). This CDR3 is built from 15 residues. Trimming took off 2 bases at V and 7 bases at J, with 15 bases between the two ends. The CDR3 is CASSEGEPTKNEQFF. CDR3 DNA sequence: TGCGCCAGCAGTGAGGGCGAGCCCACTAAGAATGAGCAGTTCTTC.

This clone has only one observation. The chain employs TRBV27 and TRBJ2-7, with 8 bases identical to TRBD2. Germline trimming cut 7 bases from V and 5 bases from J; bases unmatched to any gene: 10. Per the germline V gene, CDR1 is MNHEY and CDR2 is SMNVEV (reference sequence). This CDR3 region has 14 residues. This CDR3 reads CASKFDGRGDEQYF. DNA for the CDR3: TGTGCCAGCAAGTTCGACGGGCGGGGGGACGAGCAGTACTTC.

The gene calls are TRBV28 and TRBJ2-7; possible D gene TRBD2, 5 bases. Germline CDR1 reads MDHEN; CDR2 reads SYDVKM. The V gene lost 3 bases and the J gene lost 4 bases, with 10 bases spanning the gap. This CDR3 spans 13 amino acids. The chain's CDR3 is CASSFRGFYEQYF. CDR3 DNA sequence: TGTGCCAGCAGTTTTCGGGGATTTTACGAGCAGTACTTC.

The V gene is TRBV6-5, the J gene TRBJ1-4; a possible D gene is TRBD1 (6 bases). Germline-derived CDR1 and CDR2 are MNHEY and SVGAGI. The CDR3 is 15 amino acids. The V gene lost 7 bases and the J gene lost 3 bases, with 15 bases spanning the gap. The CDR3 nucleotides read TGTGCCAGCACCCGAAGGGGGAGGGCTAATGAAAAACTGTTTTTT. Residues: CASTRRGRANEKLFF.

V gene TRBV18 combines with J gene TRBJ1-1; a possible D gene is TRBD1 (5 bases). Germline assignment: CDR1 KGHSH and CDR2 LQKENI. The V end was cut by 6 bases, the J end by 2 bases, with 16 bases between. This CDR3 region has 15 residues. CDR3 protein: CASSPDRPLNTEAFF. The DNA of the CDR3 is TGTGCCAGCTCTCCCGACAGACCGTTAAACACTGAAGCTTTCTTT.

The V and J genes are TRBV27 and TRBJ1-1; D gene uncertain. V was pared by 6 bases and J by 2 bases, with 4 bases between. The germline gives CDR1 MNHEY, CDR2 SMNVEV (reference sequence). The CDR3 is made up of 11 amino acids. CDR3: CASSKNTEAFF. The CDR3 nucleotides are TGTGCCAGCAGCAAAAACACTGAAGCTTTCTTT.

The chain couples TRBV5-1 to TRBJ1-1; tentatively, D is TRBD1 (6 bases). The CDR3 runs 14 residues. V was cut by 5 bases and J by 3 bases, with 14 bases left in between. Germline V gives CDR1 SGHRS, CDR2 YFSETQ. CDR3 in amino acids: CASRGGRQDTEAFF. DNA of the CDR3: TGCGCCAGCAGGGGGGGGCGACAGGACACTGAAGCTTTCTTT.

The chain recombines TRBV7-2 with TRBJ1-4; perhaps TRBD1 as D (6 bases). Trimming removed 0 bases at V and 4 bases at J, with 9 bases between. The germline V gene has CDR1 SGHTA and CDR2 FQGNSA. This CDR3 is built from 15 residues. The CDR3 region has the DNA TGTGCCAGCAGCTTAGCTGGGGGGCGTAATGAAAAACTGTTTTTT. Translating it yields CASSLAGGRNEKLFF.

This clone was found once. Different DNA sequences within this sample yield the same CDR3. V is TRBV19 and J is TRBJ2-3; 7 bases line up with TRBD2. The germline CDR1 and CDR2 sequences are LNHDA and SQIVND (reference sequence). V lost 6 bases, J lost 3 bases, and 0 bases stayed unmatched. This CDR3 has 12 amino acids. Written as DNA, the CDR3 is TGTGCCAGTAGCGGGAGGACAGATACGCAGTATTTT. It yields the protein CASSGRTDTQYF.

The chain combines TRBV4-1 with TRBJ2-7; 12 bases fit TRBD1. The CDR3 is 15 residues long. The V segment lost 5 bases and the J segment 6 bases; nucleotides outside the gene matches: 8. Looked up from germline, CDR1 is MGHRA and CDR2 is YSYEKL. The CDR3 region is CASSGPGQGASEQYF. Written as DNA, the CDR3 is TGCGCCAGCAGCGGACCGGGACAGGGGGCCTCCGAGCAGTACTTC.

The chain recombines TRBV7-5 with TRBJ1-2. TRBV7-5 is an annotated pseudogene. The CDR3 is 14 residues long. CDR3 nucleotides: TGTGCCAGAAGCTTAGCCTGGGCTAACTATGGCTACACCTTC. As protein: CARSLAWANYGYTF.

The rearrangement joins TRBV7-7 to TRBJ2-1, with 10 bases lining up with TRBD2. The ends lost 2 bases at V and 0 bases at J; junction bases unmatched: 13. Germline assignment: CDR1 SSHAT and CDR2 FNYEAQ (reference sequence). The CDR3 spans 20 residues. CDR3 coding DNA: TGTGCCAGCAGCTTAAGCGTGAGCCTAGCGGGAGCCAGCTCCTACAATGAGCAGTTCTTC. This encodes CASSLSVSLAGASSYNEQFF.

This chain joins TRBV28 and TRBJ2-3; the D gene is possibly TRBD2 (5 bases). In germline, CDR1 is MDHEN, CDR2 SYDVKM. The V end lost 6 bases, the J end lost 4 bases, and 14 bases lay between the germline ends. This CDR3 contains 14 residues. The CDR3 DNA is TGTGCCAGCAGCTTCAGCGGAAGGGCAGATACGCAGTATTTT. It encodes CASSFSGRADTQYF.

This sequence joins TRBV9 and TRBJ1-2; 8 positions match TRBD1. V was clipped by 2 bases and J by 2 bases; unmatched bases: 14. Germline V gene sequence: CDR1 SGDLS, CDR2 YYNGEE. The CDR3 spans 18 residues. The CDR3 reads CASSVSRVSGGPNYGYTF. Here the CDR3 DNA reads TGTGCCAGCAGCGTGTCAAGGGTTTCAGGGGGCCCGAACTATGGCTACACCTTC.

The chain links TRBV9 to TRBJ2-7; 11 bases map to TRBD1. CDR3 length equals 15 residues. V shed 3 bases and J 3 bases; nucleotides not matched to a gene: 5. The germline V gene encodes CDR1 SGDLS and CDR2 YYNGEE. The CDR3 spells CASSAGQGGSYEQYF. The DNA for the CDR3 is TGTGCCAGCAGCGCGGGACAGGGGGGAAGCTACGAGCAGTACTTC.

The DNA of the CDR3 is TGTGCCAGCAGCGCAATAGGACAGATGAACACTGAAGCTTTCTTT. It yields the protein CASSAIGQMNTEAFF. This chain connects TRBV9 to TRBJ1-1, with D maybe TRBD1 (6 bases). V lost 3 bases and J lost 0, with 12 bases in between. Germline values: CDR1 SGDLS, CDR2 YYNGEE. This CDR3 is 15 amino acids long.

The chain carries TRBV27 and TRBJ1-2; the match to TRBD1 covers 7 bases. Trimming at V came to 4 bases and at J to 2 bases, leaving 7 bases not matched to a gene. The CDR3 contains 15 residues. The germline V gene encodes CDR1 MNHEY and CDR2 SMNVEV (reference sequence). CDR3 sequence reads: CASSYDPGGNYGYTF. The CDR3 nucleotides are TGTGCCAGCAGTTACGACCCAGGGGGGAACTATGGCTACACCTTC.

This sequence joins TRBV7-2 and TRBJ2-1; D remains unclear. The V gene lost 5 bases and the J gene lost 10 bases, with 9 bases spanning the gap. CDR1 and CDR2 (germline): SGHTA, FQGNSA. The CDR3 is 11 amino acids. The CDR3 DNA is TGTGCCAGCAGCCTCGGATGGGAGCAGTTCTTC. It codes for CASSLGWEQFF. Filled out from reference TRBV7-2 and TRBJ2-1, the complete variable domain reads GAGVSQSPSNKVTEKGKDVELRCDPISGHTALYWYRQSLGQGLEFLIYFQGNSAPDKSGLPSDRFSAERTGGSVSTLTIQRTQQEDSAVYLCASSLGWEQFFGPGTRLTVL.

This clone was counted a single time. The J gene is TRBJ1-4, the V gene TRBV9; no reliable D call. Trimming left V 0 bases short and J 6 bases short, with 9 bases between. The CDR3 covers 14 residues. Germline lookup yields CDR1 SGDLS and CDR2 YYNGEE. DNA for the CDR3: TGTGCCAGCAGCGTAGGAGGGAAGGATGAAAAACTGTTTTTT. The encoded protein is CASSVGGKDEKLFF.

This chain connects TRBV5-4 to TRBJ1-1; maybe TRBD1 (6 bases). Trimming removed 0 bases from V and 5 bases from J, with 14 bases in between. This CDR3 spans 15 amino acids. Germline V gene lookup returns CDR1 SGHNT and CDR2 YYREEE (reference sequence). The CDR3 region is CASSLAGRGGTEAFF. The CDR3 DNA sequence: TGTGCCAGCAGCTTGGCGGGCAGGGGTGGAACTGAAGCTTTCTTT. Based on the CDR3 plus reference TRBV5-4 and TRBJ1-1, the full variable domain is ETGVTQSPTHLIKTRGQQVTLRCSSQSGHNTVSWYQQALGQGPQFIFQYYREEENGRGNFPPRFSGLQFPNYSSELNVNALELDDSALYLCASSLAGRGGTEAFFGQGTRLTVV.

The chain carries TRBV5-6 and TRBJ2-7, with TRBD2 identical over 8 bases. From germline, CDR1 is SGHDT and CDR2 YYEEEE. V shed 4 bases, J shed 7 bases, and the junction held 10 bases outside the gene matches. The CDR3 loop spans 14 amino acids. DNA of the CDR3: TGTGCCAGCAGCCCCGACGGGAGGGCGGGAGAGCAGTACTTC. Residues: CASSPDGRAGEQYF.

This chain links TRBV19 with TRBJ2-3, with 8 nucleotides matching TRBD2. Germline V gene sequence: CDR1 LNHDA, CDR2 SQIVND (reference sequence). Germline trimming cut 6 bases from V and 6 bases from J; bases unmatched to any gene: 11. CDR3 size: 15 residues. The CDR3 nucleotides read TGTGCCAGTAGCCCACCGGGACTAGGTGGGGATACGCAGTATTTT. This encodes CASSPPGLGGDTQYF.

This sequence joins TRBV6-5 and TRBJ1-1, with no clear D. Looked up from germline, CDR1 is MNHEY and CDR2 is SVGAGI. V lost 6 bases to trimming and J lost 1 base, with 9 bases between them. The CDR3 spans 13 residues. In nucleotides, the CDR3 is TGTGCCAGCAGGGTCGGTCGGAACACTGAAGCTTTCTTT. The encoded protein is CASRVGRNTEAFF.